This T cell receptor (beta chain) was sequenced during a study of OX40 agonist ivuxolimab in advanced cancers. V gave up 5 bases and J gave up 9 bases; unmatched junction bases: 7. From germline, CDR1 is MNHEY and CDR2 SMNVEV (reference sequence). The CDR3 length is 14 residues. The protocol was immunoSEQ multiplex PCR, while the TCRdb copy is restricted to in-frame clones and leaves out a portion. The data contain about 16,000 clones, around 86% of them singletons. The TCR originated in an adult with an advanced solid tumor such as melanoma, head and neck, liver or kidney cancer. The sequences come from CD4+ or CD8+ T cells sorted from blood, collected in a trial of the OX40 agonist ivuxolimab. The gene calls are TRBV27 and TRBJ2-1, with 10 bases fitting TRBD1. The CDR3 is CASSETGTGVEQFF. In nucleotides, the CDR3 is TGTGCCAGCAGTGAAACAGGGACAGGGGTTGAGCAGTTCTTC.